These 28 T cell receptor beta chains came from one sample sequenced in a study of PD-1 blockade in classical Hodgkin lymphoma (dated by TCRdb to 2018 to 2020). The intended sense of this specimen's time point label: cycle 2 day 1 (C2D1) of nivolumab. All trial patients had relapsed after autologous stem cell transplantation, with cohorts A, B and C differing in prior brentuximab vedotin exposure. The library was produced with the immunoSEQ multiplex PCR assay. Drawn from immuneACCESS, this table holds only the in-frame rearrangements with V and J called that TCRdb kept. Clones are partly lost; checked studies trace under half to an unresolved V gene and leave the rest unexplained. Across this sample there are some 19,000 clones, with over 65% seen only once. Approximately 40% of the sample is in the top ten clones. The sequencing here drew on peripheral blood mononuclear cells (PBMCs), taken before the second cycle of nivolumab. All receptors derive from a human donor with classical Hodgkin lymphoma.

Only a few counts were recorded for this clone. CDR3 nucleotides: TGTGCCAGCAGCTTGTCGGGATCACAGCCCCAGCATTTT. This gives the protein CASSLSGSQPQHF. The gene calls are TRBV11-1 and TRBJ1-5; the D is unclear. Trimming removed 3 bases from V and 7 bases from J, with 10 bases in between. The germline gives CDR1 SGHAT, CDR2 FQDESV (reference sequence). The CDR3 length is 13 residues.

The chain combines TRBV30 with TRBJ2-2; the D is unclear. The germline V gene has CDR1 GTSNPN and CDR2 SVGIG (reference sequence). With 0 bases removed from V and 1 base from J, the gap between germline ends came to 9 bases. The CDR3 contains 15 residues. The CDR3 nucleotides are TGTGCCTGGAGTGTGAACGGTCGGAACACCGGGGAGCTGTTTTTT. Its protein product is CAWSVNGRNTGELFF.

The chain joins TRBV4-1 to TRBJ1-3, with D uncertain. This CDR3 has 15 residues. The V gene lost 8 bases and the J gene lost 2 bases, with 16 bases spanning the gap. The germline CDR1 and CDR2 sequences are MGHRA and YSYEKL. CDR3 sequence reads: CASASPLRTGNTIYF. CDR3 coding DNA: TGCGCCAGCGCTTCCCCCCTCCGTACTGGAAACACCATATATTTT.

V is TRBV19 and J is TRBJ1-5; unclear D gene. There are 16 residues in the CDR3. The V gene's germline CDR1 is LNHDA and CDR2 SQIVND (reference sequence). V was cut by 3 bases and J by 0 bases, with 12 bases left in between. CDR3 in amino acids: CASSISDTLSNQPQHF. CDR3 sequence (DNA): TGTGCCAGTAGTATTAGCGACACCCTTAGCAATCAGCCCCAGCATTTT.

The chain recombines TRBV27 with TRBJ1-1; no definite D call. This CDR3 region has 13 residues. Germline CDR1 reads MNHEY; CDR2 reads SMNVEV (reference sequence). V was clipped by 1 base and J by 5 bases, with 8 bases between them. The DNA of the CDR3 is TGTGCCAGCAGTTTATGGGCCGAGACTGAAGCTTTCTTT. It encodes CASSLWAETEAFF.

The V gene is TRBV2, the J gene TRBJ1-5; D remains ambiguous. The CDR3 loop spans 14 amino acids. Germline lookup yields CDR1 SNHLY and CDR2 FYNNEI. V was shortened by 2 bases and J by 2 bases, with 7 bases between the two germline ends. The CDR3 sequence: CASSEQRGNQPQHF. DNA for the CDR3: TGTGCCAGCAGTGAACAGAGGGGCAATCAGCCCCAGCATTTT.

J is TRBJ1-4 and V is TRBV7-6; D remains ambiguous. The CDR3 is 13 amino acids. V was clipped by 5 bases and J by 3 bases, with 7 bases between them. The germline V gene has CDR1 SGHVS and CDR2 FNYEAQ. CDR3 in DNA: TGTGCCAGCAGCACACGATCTAATGAAAAACTGTTTTTT. Translating gives CASSTRSNEKLFF.

Points on this clone: This CDR3 is also generated by other DNA sequences in the sample. The rearrangement joins TRBV19 to TRBJ1-1; D unresolved. V dropped 2 bases and J dropped 3 bases, with 7 bases sitting between them. There are 13 residues in the CDR3. CDR1 is LNHDA and CDR2 is SQIVND in the germline V gene (reference sequence). The CDR3 DNA follows: TGTGCCAGTAGTATACGGGGAGACACTGAAGCTTTCTTT. This codes for CASSIRGDTEAFF.

This chain joins TRBV5-5 and TRBJ1-1; no reliable D call. The V end was cut by 2 bases, the J end by 3 bases, with 14 bases between. CDR3 length equals 15 residues. The V gene's germline CDR1 is SGHKS and CDR2 YYEKEE (reference sequence). CDR3 bases: TGTGCCAGCAGCTTCTCGGAGGGAGGGCACACTGAAGCTTTCTTT. This sequence encodes CASSFSEGGHTEAFF.

V and J are TRBV10-3 and TRBJ1-4; D unclear. Germline V gene sequence: CDR1 ENHRY, CDR2 SYGVKD. The CDR3 runs to 13 residues. Trimming pared 6 bases from V and 7 bases from J, leaving 12 bases between. The CDR3 nucleotides are TGTGCCATCAGGGCCGAGGGCGGTGAAAAACTGTTTTTT. Amino acids: CAIRAEGGEKLFF.

This clone was observed a few times. This chain connects TRBV7-6 to TRBJ1-1; no reliable D call. The CDR3 length is 15 residues. Germline V gives CDR1 SGHVS, CDR2 FNYEAQ. The ends were cut back, 7 bases at V and 5 bases at J, with 20 bases in the middle. The CDR3 loop is CASTLDSYFGTEAFF. The CDR3 bases are TGTGCCAGCACCCTCGACTCCTATTTCGGGACTGAAGCTTTCTTT.

By share of the sample, this clone is medium-sized (0.01 to 0.1%). This sequence joins TRBV6-1 and TRBJ2-1; D is ambiguous. CDR3 length: 13 residues. V was shortened by 0 bases and J by 9 bases, with 9 bases between the two germline ends. Germline V gene sequence: CDR1 MNHNS, CDR2 SASEGT. The CDR3: CASSEAWVSEQFF. The DNA for the CDR3 is TGTGCCAGCAGTGAAGCGTGGGTTAGTGAGCAGTTCTTC.

CDR3 coding DNA: TGTGCCAGCAGCCCCCCGGGACAGGGGGTAACCTTC. Protein: CASSPPGQGVTF. This chain connects TRBV7-9 to TRBJ1-2; 11 bases match TRBD1. With 5 bases clipped from V and 14 bases from J, the junction kept 7 bases outside the gene matches. This CDR3 spans 12 amino acids. Germline V gene sequence: CDR1 SEHNR, CDR2 FQNEAQ (reference sequence).

The chain joins TRBV29-1 to TRBJ2-3; D is perhaps TRBD2 (6 bases). Trimming left V 7 bases short and J 1 base short, with 12 bases between. From germline, CDR1 is SQVTM and CDR2 ANQGSEA. This CDR3 has 13 residues. CDR3 DNA sequence: TGCAGCGCCCCTGGGGAGGGCACAGATACGCAGTATTTT. Its translation: CSAPGEGTDTQYF.

The V and J genes are TRBV6-5 and TRBJ1-1, with 7 bases that match TRBD1. Trimming removed 7 bases from V and 4 bases from J; junction bases left unmatched: 9. The CDR3 consists of 14 residues. The germline gives CDR1 MNHEY, CDR2 SVGAGI. CDR3 nucleotides: TGTGCCAGCAAGGGGGCTTTGGGGACCACTGAAGCTTTCTTT. Residues: CASKGALGTTEAFF.

The chain uses TRBV5-1 and TRBJ1-2, with D hard to call. Germline V gives CDR1 SGHRS, CDR2 YFSETQ. The CDR3 spans 16 residues. Deletions cut 4 bases from V and 1 base from J, with 17 bases between. CDR3 sequence reads: CASSPTQGNINYGYTF. CDR3 DNA sequence: TGCGCCAGCAGCCCCACTCAAGGAAATATTAACTATGGCTACACCTTC.

This chain links TRBV29-1 with TRBJ1-1; no firm D call. This CDR3 has 13 amino acids. Germline V gene sequence: CDR1 SQVTM, CDR2 ANQGSEA. CDR3 nucleotide sequence: TGCAGTGCGGGCGCGGGGATGAACACTGAAGCTTTCTTT. It translates to CSAGAGMNTEAFF. Full variable domain (remainder filled in from reference TRBV29-1 and TRBJ1-1): SAVISQKPSRDICQRGTSLTIQCQVDSQVTMMFWYRQQPGQSLTLIATANQGSEATYESGFVIDKFPISRPNLTFSTLTVSNMSPEDSSIYLCSAGAGMNTEAFFGQGTRLTVV.

Worth noting for this clone: The sample contains more than one DNA sequence encoding this CDR3. The chain joins TRBV6-6 to TRBJ2-7, with unresolved D. This CDR3 spans 13 amino acids. Deletions cut 7 bases from V and 2 bases from J, with 12 bases between. Germline V gene lookup returns CDR1 MNHNY and CDR2 SVGAGI (reference sequence). CDR3 nucleotide sequence: TGTGCCAGCACCCCAGGACCGACCTACGAGCAGTACTTC. Translation gives CASTPGPTYEQYF.

The chain has TRBV29-1 and TRBJ1-2; D gene ambiguous. V was clipped by 7 bases and J by 8 bases, with 14 bases between them. The CDR3 extends over 11 amino acids. Germline V gives CDR1 SQVTM, CDR2 ANQGSEA. The CDR3 protein is CSAGRHDGYTF. In DNA form, the CDR3 reads TGCAGCGCCGGAAGGCATGACGGCTACACCTTC.

The chain recombines TRBV6-6 with TRBJ1-5, with D unclear. Germline V gene data show CDR1 as MNHNY and CDR2 as SVGAGI (reference sequence). The V and J ends lost 6 bases and 0 bases respectively, with 12 bases between them. This CDR3 comprises 15 residues. The CDR3 DNA reads as TGTGCCAGCAGGGGCAGACCTGATAGCAATCAGCCCCAGCATTTT. Translated, it gives CASRGRPDSNQPQHF.

The J gene is TRBJ2-3, the V gene TRBV7-9, with D possibly matching TRBD1 (5 bases). The germline V gene encodes CDR1 SEHNR and CDR2 FQNEAQ (reference sequence). The CDR3 is made up of 15 amino acids. V dropped 2 bases and J dropped 5 bases, with 14 bases sitting between them. CDR3 DNA sequence: TGTGCCAGCAGCTTAACCCGACAGACTCTAGATACGCAGTATTTT. Translating it yields CASSLTRQTLDTQYF.

This clone was recorded only once. This chain links TRBV11-3 with TRBJ2-1; D is tentatively TRBD1 or TRBD2 (6 bases each). CDR1 is SGHNT and CDR2 is YENEEA in the germline V gene. The length of the CDR3 is 13 residues. Trimming shortened V by 2 bases and J by 8 bases, and 10 bases separated the two germline ends. The CDR3 reads CASSLRGPDEQFF. In DNA form, the CDR3 reads TGTGCCAGCAGCTTACGGGGGCCGGATGAGCAGTTCTTC.

By frequency in the sample, this clone is medium-sized. V gene TRBV27 combines with J gene TRBJ2-7; possibly TRBD1 for D (6 bases). The CDR3 has 15 residues. V lost 8 bases to trimming and J lost 0 bases, with 17 bases between them. The germline CDR1 and CDR2 sequences are MNHEY and SMNVEV (reference sequence). CDR3 residues: CASSLLGAHSYEQYF. The DNA for the CDR3 is TGTGCCAGCTCCTTGCTGGGGGCGCACTCCTACGAGCAGTACTTC.

In its sample, this clone was seen once. The chain recombines TRBV7-3 with TRBJ2-1; 9 positions agree with TRBD2. V shed 5 bases, J shed 7 bases, and the junction held 9 bases outside the gene matches. This CDR3 has 15 amino acids. CDR1 and CDR2 (germline): SGHTA, FQGTGA. CDR3 region: CASSLIAGVENEQFF. The CDR3 coding sequence is TGTGCCAGCAGCCTGATAGCGGGAGTGGAAAATGAGCAGTTCTTC. Based on the CDR3 plus reference TRBV7-3 and TRBJ2-1, the full variable domain is GAGVSQTPSNKVTEKGKYVELRCDPISGHTALYWYRQSLGQGPEFLIYFQGTGAADDSGLPNDRFFAVRPEGSVSTLKIQRTERGDSAVYLCASSLIAGVENEQFFGPGTRLTVL.

The chain carries TRBV6-1 and TRBJ1-2; unclear D gene. Trimming took 5 bases from V and 4 from J, leaving 11 bases between them. The CDR3 is made up of 13 amino acids. Looked up from germline, CDR1 is MNHNS and CDR2 is SASEGT. CDR3 DNA sequence: TGTGCCAGCAGTCGGATCGAGCTCTATGGCTACACCTTC. Translated: CASSRIELYGYTF.

This chain connects TRBV7-8 to TRBJ2-1; 7 bases are shared with TRBD1. Germline assignment: CDR1 SGHVS and CDR2 FQNEAQ. This CDR3 spans 14 amino acids. Unmatched junction bases numbered 4, after V lost 5 bases and J lost 3 bases. The CDR3 DNA reads TGTGCCAGCAGCACAGGGGTTTACTACAATGAGCAGTTCTTC. It specifies CASSTGVYYNEQFF.

The chain combines TRBV28 with TRBJ2-1, with 9 bases lining up with TRBD1. The CDR3 has 18 residues. The J segment lost 9 bases and the V segment lost 4 bases, leaving 19 bases of the junction unmatched. Germline V CDR1 and CDR2: MDHEN, SYDVKM. Here the CDR3 reads CASSSPLGPGQGMGEQFF. The CDR3 DNA follows: TGTGCCAGCAGTTCCCCCCTGGGACCGGGACAGGGCATGGGTGAGCAGTTCTTC.

In DNA form, the CDR3 reads TGTGCCAGCAGTGTCAACAGGGGGCCGGGGGAGCTGTTTTTT. Protein: CASSVNRGPGELFF. The J gene is TRBJ2-2, the V gene TRBV6-1; 9 bases fit TRBD1. Trimming at V came to 4 bases and at J to 8 bases, leaving 5 bases not matched to a gene. From germline, CDR1 is MNHNS and CDR2 SASEGT. The CDR3 totals 14 residues.